The 26 T cell receptor beta chains reported below all come from one sample, sequenced in a study of blood T cell repertoires in COVID-19. This table comes from immunoSEQ multiplex PCR, and its TCRdb copy is limited to in-frame clones, with some not included. The data contain about 180,000 clones, approximately 90% of them singletons. Sequenced: peripheral blood. These receptors were collected from a man aged 18 to 29 who had recovered from COVID-19.

J is TRBJ2-3 and V is TRBV3-1 (or the pseudogene TRBV3-2), with D unclear. CDR3 length: 13 residues. Germline V gives CDR1 LGHDT, CDR2 YNNKEL (reference sequence). V was shortened by 0 bases and J by 9 bases, with 10 bases between the two germline ends. This chain's CDR3 is CASSQDWQATQYF. In DNA form, the CDR3 reads TGTGCCAGCAGCCAAGATTGGCAGGCCACGCAGTATTTT.

The chain has TRBV6-5 and TRBJ1-1, with D perhaps TRBD1 (6 bases). The germline gives CDR1 MNHEY, CDR2 SVGAGI. V lost 2 bases and J lost 3, with 10 bases in between. The CDR3 totals 14 residues. CDR3 sequence: CASSYPNRDTEAFF. In nucleotides, the CDR3 is TGTGCCAGCAGTTACCCCAACAGGGACACTGAAGCTTTCTTT.

The chain couples TRBV28 to TRBJ2-2; 8 bases line up with TRBD2. From germline, CDR1 is MDHEN and CDR2 SYDVKM. Germline trimming cut 3 bases from V and 2 bases from J; bases unmatched to any gene: 8. The CDR3 runs 17 residues. CDR3 region: CASSFPRTSPNTGELFF. The CDR3 DNA reads as TGTGCCAGCAGTTTCCCTAGGACTAGCCCAAACACCGGGGAGCTGTTTTTT.

V is TRBV12-3 or TRBV12-4 and J is TRBJ2-7, with 8 bases fitting TRBD1. The CDR3 sequence is 13 residues long. V was clipped by 5 bases and J by 6 bases; unmatched bases: 6. The CDR3 sequence: CASSRTGMGEQYF. CDR3 DNA sequence: TGTGCCAGCAGTCGGACAGGGATGGGCGAGCAGTACTTC.

The V gene is TRBV7-6, the J gene TRBJ2-3; D may be TRBD2 (5 bases). The CDR3 spans 15 residues. Germline V gives CDR1 SGHVS, CDR2 FNYEAQ. V lost 4 bases and J lost 6, with 17 bases in between. The CDR3 DNA is TGTGCCAGCAGCTCCGGACTTCTGGTGGTGGATACGCAGTATTTT. Its protein is CASSSGLLVVDTQYF. The entire variable domain, with the rest obtained from reference TRBV7-6 and TRBJ2-3, is as follows: GAGVSQSPRYKVTKRGQDVALRCDPISGHVSLYWYRQALGQGPEFLTYFNYEAQQDKSGLPNDRFSAERPEGSISTLTIQRTEQRDSAMYRCASSSGLLVVDTQYFGPGTRLTVL.

The V and J genes are TRBV5-1 and TRBJ2-5; D call uncertain. Germline V gives CDR1 SGHRS, CDR2 YFSETQ. Trimming stripped 4 bases from V and 3 bases from J, with 4 bases between. This CDR3 contains 11 residues. For the CDR3, the DNA is TGCGCCAGCAGCCAAAAAGAGACCCAGTACTTC. This sequence encodes CASSQKETQYF.

The chain has TRBV6-1 and TRBJ2-5, with TRBD1 identical over 8 bases. CDR1 and CDR2 from the germline V gene are MNHNS and SASEGT. This CDR3 spans 16 amino acids. V trimming: 3 bases; J trimming: 5 bases; junction bases outside the gene matches: 11. The CDR3 region is CASSEPRGPGRETQYF. CDR3 DNA sequence: TGTGCCAGCAGTGAGCCCAGGGGGCCCGGAAGGGAGACCCAGTACTTC.

The V and J genes are TRBV9 and TRBJ2-5; D is possibly TRBD2 (6 bases). V shed 2 bases and J shed 4 bases, with 12 bases lying between them. This CDR3 is built from 14 residues. Germline CDR1 reads SGDLS; CDR2 reads YYNGEE. The CDR3 sequence: CASSVGGSGETQYF. CDR3 bases: TGTGCCAGCAGCGTCGGGGGTTCAGGAGAGACCCAGTACTTC.

This chain joins TRBV6-2 or TRBV6-3 and TRBJ2-7; TRBD1 aligns across 8 bases. The germline CDR1 and CDR2 sequences are MNHEY and SVGEGT. Trimming cost V 6 bases and J 3 bases; bases outside gene matches: 10. CDR3 length equals 15 residues. The chain's CDR3 is CASSSQGVSGYEQYF. As DNA, the CDR3 is TGTGCCAGCAGCTCACAGGGGGTTTCAGGCTACGAGCAGTACTTC.

The chain carries TRBV30 and TRBJ1-3; the D is unclear. Trimming pared 2 bases from V and 0 bases from J, leaving 8 bases between. The CDR3 length is 14 residues. CDR1 GTSNPN and CDR2 SVGIG come from the germline V gene (reference sequence). CDR3 region: CAWSNQASGNTIYF. The CDR3 nucleotides read TGTGCCTGGAGTAACCAGGCCTCTGGAAACACCATATATTTT. The variable domain in full, with the rest retrieved from reference TRBV30 and TRBJ1-3, is SQTIHQWPATLVQPVGSPLSLECTVEGTSNPNLYWYRQAAGRGLQLLFYSVGIGQISSEVPQNLSASRPQDRQFILSSKKLLLSDSGFYLCAWSNQASGNTIYFGEGSWLTVV.

The J gene is TRBJ1-6, the V gene TRBV2, with D maybe TRBD1 (6 bases). From germline, CDR1 is SNHLY and CDR2 FYNNEI. The germline V and J ends were trimmed by 3 bases and 5 bases, with 11 bases remaining between them. This CDR3 comprises 15 residues. The CDR3 DNA reads as TGTGCCAGCAGTGAGAGGGGGTTGAATAATTCACCCCTCCACTTT. This sequence encodes CASSERGLNNSPLHF. Looking up the rest from reference TRBV2 and TRBJ1-6 gives the full variable domain: EPEVTQTPSHQVTQMGQEVILRCVPISNHLYFYWYRQILGQKVEFLVSFYNNEISEKSEIFDDQFSVERPDGSNFTLKIRSTKLEDSAMYFCASSERGLNNSPLHFGNGTRLTVT.

V gene TRBV12-3 or TRBV12-4 combines with J gene TRBJ1-1; D is unresolved. V was trimmed by 6 bases and J by 4 bases, leaving 9 bases between them. This CDR3 is 12 amino acids long. The CDR3 loop is CASRRIRTEAFF. CDR3 in DNA: TGTGCCAGCAGGAGAATACGCACTGAAGCTTTCTTT.

The chain couples TRBV12-5 to TRBJ1-2, with a weak D call TRBD1 (5 bases). The CDR3 totals 14 residues. V lost 6 bases and J lost 7, with 18 bases in between. Germline CDR1 is LGHNT and CDR2 is FRNRAP. Here the CDR3 DNA reads TGTGCTAGTGGCCAAGACAGCAAGGGCCGTGGCTACACCTTC. It translates to CASGQDSKGRGYTF.

On this clone: The junction shows a germline mismatch at one end, possibly a read error. The chain has TRBV6-6 and TRBJ2-1, with D tentatively TRBD2 (5 bases). This CDR3 contains 11 residues. Germline assignment: CDR1 MNHNY and CDR2 SVGAGI (reference sequence). The CDR3 loop is CASSYRGSLVF. The CDR3 DNA sequence: TGTGCCAGCAGTTATCGAGGGAGCTTGGTCTTC.

The chain joins TRBV14 to TRBJ2-7; TRBD2 matches 8 bases. The V gene end was trimmed by 7 bases and the J gene end by 5 bases; junction bases not matched to a gene: 7. The CDR3 contains 13 residues. Germline-derived CDR1 and CDR2 are SGHDN and FVKESK. CDR3 region: CASNRAGVDEQYF. CDR3 in DNA: TGTGCCAGCAACCGAGCGGGAGTGGACGAGCAGTACTTC.

The chain recombines TRBV7-2 with TRBJ1-4; 9 bases are a match to TRBD1. V trimming: 7 bases; J trimming: 5 bases; junction bases outside the gene matches: 2. The germline gives CDR1 SGHTA, CDR2 FQGNSA. CDR3 length equals 13 residues. The CDR3: CASKGTGNEKLFF. Written as DNA, the CDR3 is TGTGCCAGCAAGGGGACAGGGAATGAAAAACTGTTTTTT.

In this sample, this clone turned up once. This chain joins TRBV7-2 and TRBJ2-7, with 10 bases matching TRBD2. Germline assignment: CDR1 SGHTA and CDR2 FQGNSA. The CDR3 is 14 residues long. V was clipped by 4 bases and J by 6 bases; unmatched bases: 6. The CDR3, as DNA: TGTGCCAGCAGCTCAAGCGGGAGGGCCCTCGAGCAGTACTTC. It translates to CASSSSGRALEQYF.

The CDR3 DNA reads TGCGCCAGCAGCCAAAGAGATTGGGACAGGGATAGTAAGGGCTACACCTTC. Translated, it gives CASSQRDWDRDSKGYTF. The chain combines TRBV4-1 with TRBJ1-2, with TRBD1 identical over 9 bases. V dropped 2 bases and J dropped 8; count of bases not matched to a gene: 15. Germline V gene sequence: CDR1 MGHRA, CDR2 YSYEKL. The CDR3 contains 17 residues.

This clone occurred a few times. The chain uses TRBV29-1 and TRBJ1-1; D ambiguous. The CDR3 runs to 12 residues. Germline V gene data show CDR1 as SQVTM and CDR2 as ANQGSEA. V lost 6 bases, J lost 8 bases, and 16 bases lay in between. The CDR3 sequence: CSVSLRGREAFF. The CDR3 region has the DNA TGCAGCGTCTCCCTCCGAGGGAGGGAAGCTTTCTTT.

The CDR3 protein is CASSVVAGAAGELFF. DNA for the CDR3: TGTGCCAGCAGCGTAGTAGCGGGAGCGGCCGGGGAGCTGTTTTTT. The chain joins TRBV9 to TRBJ2-2, with 9 positions matching TRBD2. Germline loops: CDR1 SGDLS, CDR2 YYNGEE. The ends lost 0 bases at V and 6 bases at J; junction bases unmatched: 3. CDR3 length equals 15 residues.

The chain joins TRBV5-4 to TRBJ2-1; TRBD2 agrees at 9 bases. Germline V lookup: CDR1 SGHNT, CDR2 YYREEE (reference sequence). Trimming cost V 1 base and J 3 bases; bases outside gene matches: 5. This CDR3 has 16 amino acids. The CDR3 sequence is CASSLIAGGGYNEQFF. The CDR3 DNA sequence: TGTGCCAGCAGCTTGATCGCGGGAGGGGGCTACAATGAGCAGTTCTTC.

This clone was found once. CDR3 protein: CASSQSTPRTYGYTF. CDR3 bases: TGTGCCAGCAGCCAAAGTACCCCCAGAACCTATGGCTACACCTTC. The J gene is TRBJ1-2, the V gene TRBV3-1 (or the pseudogene TRBV3-2); D gene uncertain. Trimming stripped 2 bases from V and 4 bases from J, with 14 bases between. CDR3 length: 15 residues. In germline, CDR1 is LGHDT, CDR2 YNNKEL (reference sequence).

Note on this clone: In the same sample, other DNA sequences code for this CDR3. This chain connects TRBV18 to TRBJ2-5; D is ambiguous. CDR3 length: 12 residues. Trimming removed 5 bases at V and 2 bases at J, with 6 bases between. The V gene's germline CDR1 is KGHSH and CDR2 LQKENI. This CDR3 reads CASSGAQETQYF. In DNA form, the CDR3 reads TGTGCCAGCTCAGGTGCGCAAGAGACCCAGTACTTC.

The genes are TRBV19 and TRBJ1-1; D uncertain. Germline CDR1 reads LNHDA; CDR2 reads SQIVND (reference sequence). The CDR3 has 14 amino acids. Deletions cut 8 bases from V and 7 bases from J, with 20 bases between. CDR3 in DNA: TGTGCCAGTGCCACACACCCGGGTTTGGATGAAGCTTTCTTT. Amino acid sequence: CASATHPGLDEAFF.

The chain combines TRBV29-1 with TRBJ2-2; 11 nucleotides agree with TRBD1. Trimming cost V 7 bases and J 4 bases; bases outside gene matches: 8. CDR3 length: 15 amino acids. The germline CDR1 and CDR2 sequences are SQVTM and ANQGSEA. CDR3 sequence (DNA): TGCAGCGCCACAACGGGACAGGGGGGCACCGGGGAGCTGTTTTTT. Amino acids: CSATTGQGGTGELFF.

The V call is TRBV9, the J call TRBJ2-1; 7 nucleotides match TRBD1. The V segment lost 4 bases and the J segment 0 bases; nucleotides outside the gene matches: 10. This CDR3 contains 17 residues. CDR1 is SGDLS and CDR2 is YYNGEE in the germline V gene. The CDR3 DNA sequence: TGTGCCAGCAGCCGAGAAGGGACAGTGAGCTCCTACAATGAGCAGTTCTTC. Translation: CASSREGTVSSYNEQFF.